This is a list of T cell receptor beta chains from one sample in a study of regulatory T cells in long-lasting Graves disease. TCRdb processed the multiplex PCR reads anew with MiXCR; each CDR3 protein has one entry. This table has about 320,000 distinct CDR3 sequences, over 15% appearing once. This specimen was peripheral blood mononuclear cells (PBMCs), taken at new diagnosis, from a patient treated with antithyroid drugs. These receptors came from a female donor with Graves disease. Both conserved end residues are part of each CDR3. Each record gives: CDR3 DNA, CDR3 protein, J gene, D gene, clone size, V gene. A D gene is named only where the DNA matches it firmly. Rows may omit the clone size; those that give it use once, few, many or a size class.

TGTGCCAGCAGTTATGCCGGCCAGGGGGCTTCGCAGTACTTC | CASSYAGQGASQYF | TRBJ2-7 | TRBD1 | . | TRBV5-6
TGTGCCAGTAGTACAACACCTCTTCACGAGCAGTACTTC | CASSTTPLHEQYF | TRBJ2-7 | . | few | TRBV19
TGCGCCAGCAGCGCGGGACAAGATTATGAAAAACTGTTTTTT | CASSAGQDYEKLFF | TRBJ1-4 | . | many | TRBV5-1
TGCAGCGTACCGGGACAGGGCCTCTACGAGCAGTACTTC | CSVPGQGLYEQYF | TRBJ2-7 | TRBD1 | many | TRBV29-1
TGTGCCAGCAGTTTCCTCCGGACTAGCTCCTACAATGAGCAGTTCTTC | CASSFLRTSSYNEQFF | TRBJ2-1 | TRBD2 | many | TRBV12-3/TRBV12-4
TGTGCCACCAAAGAGGGCGGGAGTGGGCACTCGGGGCCAGTCAGCGATGAGCAGTTCTTC | CATKEGGSGHSGPVSDEQFF | TRBJ2-1 | TRBD2 | many | TRBV24-1
TGTGCCAGCAGTGAAGCAGGAGGGGGCACTGAAGCTTTCTTT | CASSEAGGGTEAFF | TRBJ1-1 | . | many | TRBV2
TGTGCCAGCAGTTACGGTCTGGGCGGGAACGCCTACAATGAGCAGTTCTTC | CASSYGLGGNAYNEQFF | TRBJ2-1 | . | many | TRBV6-2/TRBV6-3
TGCGCCAGCAGCTGGAGACAGGGGATTGATTCACCCCTCCACTTT | CASSWRQGIDSPLHF | TRBJ1-6 | TRBD1 | many | TRBV5-1
TGTGCCAGCAGGGGGGGGACGGGGAACACTGAAGCTTTCTTT | CASRGGTGNTEAFF | TRBJ1-1 | . | many | TRBV28
TGTGCCAGCAGCCTCAACAGGGGAACGGAGCAGTTCTTC | CASSLNRGTEQFF | TRBJ2-1 | TRBD1 | many | TRBV11-2
TGTGCCAGCACCAAGGTCGAGGACTCCCCCTACGAGCAGTACTTC | CASTKVEDSPYEQYF | TRBJ2-7 | . | . | TRBV6-1
TGTGCCAGCAGCCCCGGGACTAGCGGGAGCGTGGAGACCCAGTACTTC | CASSPGTSGSVETQYF | TRBJ2-5 | TRBD2 | . | TRBV2
TGTGCCAGCAGTGAACGGGGGGAGGGAGGCAATCAGCCCCAGCATTTT | CASSERGEGGNQPQHF | TRBJ1-5 | . | many | TRBV2
TGTGCCAGCAGCTTAAAGCGACTAGCGGACACCGGGGAGCTGTTTTTT | CASSLKRLADTGELFF | TRBJ2-2 | TRBD2 | many | TRBV7-9
TGTGCCAGCAGTTTCGAGAACTCCTACGAGCAGTACTTC | CASSFENSYEQYF | TRBJ2-7 | . | . | TRBV27
TGTGCCAGCAGCCGGGATATAGGACTAGCGGAGCCCTACAATGAGCAGTTCTTC | CASSRDIGLAEPYNEQFF | TRBJ2-1 | TRBD2 | few | TRBV11-3
TGTGCCAGCCGTACGCACAATGAGCAGTTCTTC | CASRTHNEQFF | TRBJ2-1 | . | many | TRBV27
TGTGCCAGCAGCTTACCTGCTACTAGGACTAGCGGCCCAAGCAGCTACGAGCAGTACTTC | CASSLPATRTSGPSSYEQYF | TRBJ2-7 | TRBD2 | few | TRBV7-2
TGTGCCAGCAGCTTAGTATTCAGCGACCAACCGTGGGATACGCAGTATTTT | CASSLVFSDQPWDTQYF | TRBJ2-3 | . | few | TRBV7-8
TGTGCCAGCAGCTTAGGGGGAAAAAGCAATGAGCAGTTCTTC | CASSLGGKSNEQFF | TRBJ2-1 | . | . | TRBV7-6
TGTGCCAGTAGTTTGACCGGGACTAGCGGGAGCGACACCGGGGAGCTGTTTTTT | CASSLTGTSGSDTGELFF | TRBJ2-2 | TRBD2 | . | TRBV19
TGTGCCAGCATCATCGGACCTAGCTCACCCCTCCACTTT | CASIIGPSSPLHF | TRBJ1-6 | . | . | TRBV6-1
TGTGCCAGCAGCTGGACAGGGGGAGGTTACGAGCAGTACTTC | CASSWTGGGYEQYF | TRBJ2-7 | TRBD1 | many | TRBV6-1
TGTGCTAGCAGTAGGGGGACAGGGGCCCAAGAGACCCAGTACTTC | CASSRGTGAQETQYF | TRBJ2-5 | TRBD1 | many | TRBV7-7
TGTGCCAGCAGTCGGTCCGGGGGAAATAACTATAGCTACACCTTC | CASSRSGGNNYSYTF | TRBJ1-2 | . | . | TRBV28
TGTGCCAGCAGAGACAGACTAGGACTAGAAGAGACCCAGTACTTC | CASRDRLGLEETQYF | TRBJ2-5 | TRBD2 | many | TRBV2
TGTGCCAGCAGCCAAGCCCCAGGGGGTAACTATGGCTACACCTTC | CASSQAPGGNYGYTF | TRBJ1-2 | TRBD1 | few | TRBV3-1
TGTGCCAGCAGCTGGGGGACAGGGGGCAACACCGGGGAGCTGTTTTTT | CASSWGTGGNTGELFF | TRBJ2-2 | TRBD1 | many | TRBV28
TGTGCCAGCAGTTTATCGAAGGGGCGACAGGCCTACAATGAGCAGTTCTTC | CASSLSKGRQAYNEQFF | TRBJ2-1 | . | many | TRBV27
TGTGCCATCAGCCCCATTTGGGATCAGCCCCAGCATTTT | CAISPIWDQPQHF | TRBJ1-5 | . | many | TRBV10-3
TGTGCCAGCAGCGTAAGCGGATACACAGATACGCAGTATTTT | CASSVSGYTDTQYF | TRBJ2-3 | . | . | TRBV9
TGTGCCAGCAGCGTAGGGGGAACAGATACGCAGTATTTT | CASSVGGTDTQYF | TRBJ2-3 | . | many | TRBV9
TGTGCCAGCAGTTACGAGATCAACACCGGGGAGCTGTTTTTT | CASSYEINTGELFF | TRBJ2-2 | . | many | TRBV6-5
TGCGCCAGCAGCCAATCGACAGGGGCCCTAACCGGGGAGCTGTTTTTT | CASSQSTGALTGELFF | TRBJ2-2 | TRBD1 | many | TRBV4-1
TGTGCCAGCAGCGTCGGGATAGCGGGACCCAAAGGCTCCTACAATGAGCAGTTCTTC | CASSVGIAGPKGSYNEQFF | TRBJ2-1 | TRBD2 | few | TRBV9
TGTGCCAGCAGACTAAACAGGGGGCCCTTGGAACCCCTCCACTTT | CASRLNRGPLEPLHF | TRBJ1-6 | TRBD1 | many | TRBV12-3/TRBV12-4
TGTGCCAGCAGCCCCGGACGGATGCTGAACACTGAAGCTTTCTTT | CASSPGRMLNTEAFF | TRBJ1-1 | . | few | TRBV3-1
TGTGCCACCAGTGATGGGAACACCGGGGAGCTGTTTTTT | CATSDGNTGELFF | TRBJ2-2 | . | . | TRBV24-1
TGCGCCAGCAGCCAAGGTCCGGGGGATAATTCACCCCTCCACTTT | CASSQGPGDNSPLHF | TRBJ1-6 | . | few | TRBV4-1
TGCAGTGCTAGTTTGGCGGGGGGGGTGGATTACGAGCAGTACTTC | CSASLAGGVDYEQYF | TRBJ2-7 | TRBD2 | once | TRBV20-1
TGTGCCATCACGTCAGGGTCCTACGAGCAGTACTTC | CAITSGSYEQYF | TRBJ2-7 | . | many | TRBV10-3
TGTGCCAGCAGCTCGCGGACTAGCGGGAGCCTCAATGAGCAGTTCTTC | CASSSRTSGSLNEQFF | TRBJ2-1 | TRBD2 | many | TRBV7-3
TGTGCCAGCAGCGTAGAGGCGGGTGAGGGACCGGGACATGAGCAGTTCTTC | CASSVEAGEGPGHEQFF | TRBJ2-1 | . | many | TRBV9
TGTGCCAGCAGTTTAAGCGGGAGGGTTATCGACGAGCAGTACTTC | CASSLSGRVIDEQYF | TRBJ2-7 | TRBD2 | . | TRBV27
TGCAGTGCCCCTCAAGCGGGAGCGGAAGAGACCCAGTGCTTC | CSAPQAGAEETQCF | TRBJ2-5 | TRBD2 | . | TRBV20-1
TGCGCCAGCAGGGCGCTCTCTGGGGATACGCAGTATTTT | CASRALSGDTQYF | TRBJ2-3 | . | many | TRBV5-1
TGCAGCGTTCTCTGGAAGGGGGCGGTCGAGCAGTTCTTC | CSVLWKGAVEQFF | TRBJ2-1 | TRBD1 | few | TRBV29-1